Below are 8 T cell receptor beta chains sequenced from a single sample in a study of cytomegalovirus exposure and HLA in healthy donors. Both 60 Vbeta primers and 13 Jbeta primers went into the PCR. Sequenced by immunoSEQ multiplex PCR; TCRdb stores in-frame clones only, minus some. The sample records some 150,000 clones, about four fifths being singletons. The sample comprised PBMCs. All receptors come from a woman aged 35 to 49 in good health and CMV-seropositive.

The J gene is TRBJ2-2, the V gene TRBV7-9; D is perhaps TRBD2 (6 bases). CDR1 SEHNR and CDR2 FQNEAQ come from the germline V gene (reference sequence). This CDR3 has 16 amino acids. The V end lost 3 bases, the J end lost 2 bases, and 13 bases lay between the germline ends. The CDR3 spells CASSLGGPINTGELFF. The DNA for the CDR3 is TGTGCCAGCAGCTTGGGAGGTCCGATTAACACCGGGGAGCTGTTTTTT.

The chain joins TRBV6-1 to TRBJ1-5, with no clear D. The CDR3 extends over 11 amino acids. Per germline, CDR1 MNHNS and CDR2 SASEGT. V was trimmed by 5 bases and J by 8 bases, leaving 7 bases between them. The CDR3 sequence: CASSYQKPQHF. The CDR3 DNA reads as TGTGCCAGCAGTTACCAGAAGCCCCAGCATTTT.

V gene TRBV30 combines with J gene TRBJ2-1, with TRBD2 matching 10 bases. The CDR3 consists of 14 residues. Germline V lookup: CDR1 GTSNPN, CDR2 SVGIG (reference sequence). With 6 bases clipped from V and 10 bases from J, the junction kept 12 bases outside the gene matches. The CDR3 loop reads CACTISGGAGEQFF. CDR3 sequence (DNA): TGTGCCTGTACTATAAGCGGGGGGGCAGGAGAGCAGTTCTTC.

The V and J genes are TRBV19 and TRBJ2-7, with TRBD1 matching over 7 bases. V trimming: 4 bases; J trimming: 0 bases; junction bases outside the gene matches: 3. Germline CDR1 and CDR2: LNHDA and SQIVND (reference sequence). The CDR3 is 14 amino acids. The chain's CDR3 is CASSTDRHSYEQYF. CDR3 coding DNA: TGTGCCAGTAGTACGGACAGGCACTCCTACGAGCAGTACTTC. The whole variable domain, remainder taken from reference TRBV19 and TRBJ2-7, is DGGITQSPKYLFRKEGQNVTLSCEQNLNHDAMYWYRQDPGQGLRLIYYSQIVNDFQKGDIAEGYSVSREKKESFPLTVTSAQKNPTAFYLCASSTDRHSYEQYFGPGTRLTVT.

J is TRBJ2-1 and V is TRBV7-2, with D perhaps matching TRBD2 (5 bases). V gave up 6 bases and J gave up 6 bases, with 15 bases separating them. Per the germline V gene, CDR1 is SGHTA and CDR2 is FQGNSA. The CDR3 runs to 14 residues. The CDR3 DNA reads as TGTGCCAGCAGTCTTGGACGGGGTATCAATGAGCAGTTCTTC. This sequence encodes CASSLGRGINEQFF.

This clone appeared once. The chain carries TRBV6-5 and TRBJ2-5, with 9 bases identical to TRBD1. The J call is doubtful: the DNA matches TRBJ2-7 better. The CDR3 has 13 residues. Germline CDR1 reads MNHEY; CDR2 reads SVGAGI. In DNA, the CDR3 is TGTGCCAGCAGTTACGGACAGGGGCGCGAGCAGTACTTC. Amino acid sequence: CASSYGQGREQYF.

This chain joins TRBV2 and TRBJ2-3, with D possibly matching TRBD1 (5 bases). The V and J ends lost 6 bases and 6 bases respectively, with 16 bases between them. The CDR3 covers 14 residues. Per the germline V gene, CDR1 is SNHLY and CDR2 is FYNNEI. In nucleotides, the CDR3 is TGTGCCAGCAGATCTAGGGGTCTAGAGGATACGCAGTATTTT. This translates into CASRSRGLEDTQYF.

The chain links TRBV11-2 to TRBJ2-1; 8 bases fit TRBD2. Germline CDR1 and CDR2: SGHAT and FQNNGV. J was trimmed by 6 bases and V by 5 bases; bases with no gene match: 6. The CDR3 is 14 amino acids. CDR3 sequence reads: CASSTRTSSNEQFF. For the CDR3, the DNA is TGTGCCAGCAGCACCCGGACTAGCTCCAATGAGCAGTTCTTC.